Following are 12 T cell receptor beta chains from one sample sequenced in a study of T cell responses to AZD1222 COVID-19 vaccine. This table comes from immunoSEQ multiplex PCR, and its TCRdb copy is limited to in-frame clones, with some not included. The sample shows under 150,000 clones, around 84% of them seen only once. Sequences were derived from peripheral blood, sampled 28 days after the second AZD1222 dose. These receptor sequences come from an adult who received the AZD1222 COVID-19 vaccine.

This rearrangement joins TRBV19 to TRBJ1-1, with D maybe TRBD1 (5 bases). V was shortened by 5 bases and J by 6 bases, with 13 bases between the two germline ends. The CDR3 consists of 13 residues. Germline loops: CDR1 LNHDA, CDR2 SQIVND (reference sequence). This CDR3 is CASSPWDGSEAFF. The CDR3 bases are TGTGCCAGTAGTCCCTGGGACGGGTCTGAAGCTTTCTTT.

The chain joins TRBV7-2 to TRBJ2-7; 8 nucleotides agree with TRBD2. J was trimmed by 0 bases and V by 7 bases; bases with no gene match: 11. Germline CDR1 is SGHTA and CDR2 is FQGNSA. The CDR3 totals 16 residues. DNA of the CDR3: TGTGCCAGCACCCTCCGGGGGGGCCCGAGCTCCTACGAGCAGTACTTC. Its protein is CASTLRGGPSSYEQYF.

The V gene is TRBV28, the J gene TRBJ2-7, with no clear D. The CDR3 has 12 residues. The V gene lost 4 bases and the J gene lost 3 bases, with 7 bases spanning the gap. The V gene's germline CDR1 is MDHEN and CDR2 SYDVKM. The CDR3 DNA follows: TGTGCCAGCAGTTGGGCGGACTACGAGCAGTACTTC. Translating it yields CASSWADYEQYF.

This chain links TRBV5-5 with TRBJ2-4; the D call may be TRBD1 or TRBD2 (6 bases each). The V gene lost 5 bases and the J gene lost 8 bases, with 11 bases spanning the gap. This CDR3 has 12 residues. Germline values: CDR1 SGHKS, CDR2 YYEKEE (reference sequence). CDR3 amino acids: CASRWGADIQYF. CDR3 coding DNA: TGTGCCAGCAGGTGGGGGGCGGACATTCAGTACTTC.

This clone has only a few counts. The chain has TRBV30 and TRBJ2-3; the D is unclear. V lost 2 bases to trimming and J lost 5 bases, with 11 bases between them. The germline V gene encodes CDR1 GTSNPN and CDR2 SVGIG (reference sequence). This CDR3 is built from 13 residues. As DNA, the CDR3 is TGTGCCTGGAGTTCGCGGTGGGGAGATACGCAGTATTTT. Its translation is CAWSSRWGDTQYF.

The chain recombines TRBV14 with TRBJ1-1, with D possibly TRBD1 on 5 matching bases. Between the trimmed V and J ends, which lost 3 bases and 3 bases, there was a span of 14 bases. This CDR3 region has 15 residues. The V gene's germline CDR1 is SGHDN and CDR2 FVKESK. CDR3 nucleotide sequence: TGTGCCAGCAGCCAGGCCCGACAGATTCACACTGAAGCTTTCTTT. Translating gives CASSQARQIHTEAFF.

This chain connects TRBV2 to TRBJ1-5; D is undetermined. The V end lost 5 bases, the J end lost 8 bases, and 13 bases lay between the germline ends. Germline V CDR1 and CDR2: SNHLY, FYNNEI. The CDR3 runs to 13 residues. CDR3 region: CASSMGTPKPQHF. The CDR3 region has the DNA TGTGCCAGCAGTATGGGTACCCCGAAGCCCCAGCATTTT. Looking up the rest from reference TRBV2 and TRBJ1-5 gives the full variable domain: EPEVTQTPSHQVTQMGQEVILRCVPISNHLYFYWYRQILGQKVEFLVSFYNNEISEKSEIFDDQFSVERPDGSNFTLKIRSTKLEDSAMYFCASSMGTPKPQHFGDGTRLSIL.

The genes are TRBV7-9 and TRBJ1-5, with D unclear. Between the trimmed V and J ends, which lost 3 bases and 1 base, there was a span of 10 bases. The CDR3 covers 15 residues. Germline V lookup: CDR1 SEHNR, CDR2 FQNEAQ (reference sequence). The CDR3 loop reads CASSLGLGSNQPQHF. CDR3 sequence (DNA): TGTGCCAGCAGCTTGGGCCTCGGGAGCAATCAGCCCCAGCATTTT.

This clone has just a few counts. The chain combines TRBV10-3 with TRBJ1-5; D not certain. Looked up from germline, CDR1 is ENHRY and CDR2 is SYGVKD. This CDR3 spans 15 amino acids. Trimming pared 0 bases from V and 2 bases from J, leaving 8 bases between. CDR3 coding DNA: TGTGCCATCAGTGAGTCACAGATGGGCAATCAGCCCCAGCATTTT. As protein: CAISESQMGNQPQHF.

The CDR3 protein is CASSQEGQNTEAFF. The DNA of the CDR3 is TGTGCCAGCAGCCAAGAGGGCCAGAACACTGAAGCTTTCTTT. V usage is TRBV3-1 (or the pseudogene TRBV3-2) and J usage is TRBJ1-1; D unclear. V was cut by 0 bases and J by 1 base, with 6 bases left in between. The CDR3 sequence is 14 residues long. The germline CDR1 and CDR2 sequences are LGHDT and YNNKEL (reference sequence).

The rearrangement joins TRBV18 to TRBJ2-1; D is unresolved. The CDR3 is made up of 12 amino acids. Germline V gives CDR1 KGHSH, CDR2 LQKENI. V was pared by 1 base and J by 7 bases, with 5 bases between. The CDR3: CASSPLINEQFF. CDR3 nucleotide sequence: TGTGCCAGCTCACCACTTATTAATGAGCAGTTCTTC.

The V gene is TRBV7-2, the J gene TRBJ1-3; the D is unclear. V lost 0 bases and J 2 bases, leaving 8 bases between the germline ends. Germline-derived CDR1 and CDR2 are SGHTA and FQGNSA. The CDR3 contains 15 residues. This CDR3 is CASSLAGSTGNTIYF. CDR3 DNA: TGTGCCAGCAGCTTAGCGGGCAGTACTGGAAACACCATATATTTT.